The rows below give T cell receptor beta chains drawn from one sample of a study of shared clonotypes between healthy human individuals. Libraries were prepared by immunoSEQ multiplex PCR; TCRdb keeps only in-frame clonotypes and omits some of them. The table shows 700,000 to 950,000 clones, with 90% to 98% occurring only once. What was sequenced was naive CD8+ T cells sorted from blood. The source is a man aged 25 to 45 in good health. Each CDR3 is given without its conserved first and last residue.

CDR3 protein | J gene | V gene
ASSLLGMGLNTEAF | TRBJ1-1 | TRBV27
ARSLGREGPGEQY | TRBJ2-7 | TRBV7-5
ASSVIGSGELF | TRBJ2-2 | TRBV25-1
ASSPPTSGRSAEQY | TRBJ2-7 | TRBV7-9
ASSYGKDGYEQY | TRBJ2-7 | TRBV27
ASSLDGSGEESTDTQY | TRBJ2-3 | TRBV7-9
ASSHGSSYEQY | TRBJ2-7 | TRBV4-1
ASSKGPGELF | TRBJ2-2 | TRBV5-4
ASSPRGGAEAF | TRBJ1-1 | TRBV7-9
ASTLAGNYEQY | TRBJ2-7 | TRBV6-6
ASSPDFSYEQY | TRBJ2-7 | TRBV9
AWSVTSGVGEQY | TRBJ2-7 | TRBV30
ASSAGLNTGELF | TRBJ2-2 | TRBV7-8
ASSSGLQPQH | TRBJ1-5 | TRBV5-6
ASSAPGLAGPYEQY | TRBJ2-7 | TRBV5-4
ASSQGGLIYNEQF | TRBJ2-1 | TRBV4-1
ASSLRLVHEQY | TRBJ2-7 | TRBV7-2
ASSLYTGGGETQY | TRBJ2-5 | TRBV7-2
ASSDDGRARLH | TRBJ1-5 | TRBV4-1
ASSINRGRYYEQY | TRBJ2-7 | TRBV19
ASRRTGIPSYEQY | TRBJ2-7 | TRBV28
ASSVAGTGELF | TRBJ2-2 | TRBV9
ASSFRGLNTEAF | TRBJ1-1 | TRBV5-6
ASSAPGNDYEQY | TRBJ2-7 | TRBV2
ASSQVGSSYNEQF | TRBJ2-1 | TRBV4-1
ASSLKRDNNEQF | TRBJ2-1 | TRBV5-6
ASRDSRKEGYT | TRBJ1-2 | TRBV28
SALGQNNEQF | TRBJ2-1 | TRBV29-1
ASKIRRVEQF | TRBJ2-1 | TRBV4-3
ATSRDLTDTQY | TRBJ2-3 | TRBV15
ASSLRPSGTYNEQF | TRBJ2-1 | TRBV27
ASSSGQGDQPQH | TRBJ1-5 | TRBV18
ASSSLDSSSYNEQF | TRBJ2-1 | TRBV7-2
ASSLTGGSYNEQF | TRBJ2-1 | TRBV7-9
ASSISSGPGDYGYT | TRBJ1-2 | TRBV19
ASRPSGQGGQPQH | TRBJ1-5 | TRBV27
ASSLEVGVRREQY | TRBJ2-7 | TRBV11-2
ASSLFTDTQY | TRBJ2-3 | TRBV5-4
ASSPLGGGADTQY | TRBJ2-3 | TRBV11-3
SPARETQY | TRBJ2-5 | TRBV29-1
ASSIRPGRDSEQF | TRBJ2-1 | TRBV27
GAVGLDKGNEQF | TRBJ2-1 | TRBV2
AISETGQSYEQY | TRBJ2-7 | TRBV10-3
ASSWRTPFGDTQY | TRBJ2-3 | TRBV27
ASSQGGVQETQY | TRBJ2-5 | TRBV16
ASSPDRQYNEQF | TRBJ2-1 | TRBV27
ASSSRSPLDTQY | TRBJ2-3 | TRBV7-6
ASSHTGREAF | TRBJ1-1 | TRBV11-2
ASSPRREGRYEQF | TRBJ2-1 | TRBV18
ASSEEASTPYEQY | TRBJ2-7 | TRBV6-4
ASSLRDREDNEQF | TRBJ2-1 | TRBV4-1
ASSHTRTRRGVGYT | TRBJ1-2 | TRBV7-2
ASSLFSTEAF | TRBJ1-1 | TRBV6-6
ASSLGTGGFDEQY | TRBJ2-7 | TRBV5-8
ASSHFSEENIQY | TRBJ2-4 | TRBV4-1